This TCR beta chain was retrieved from a study of blood T cell repertoires in COVID-19. Sequencing was performed with immunoSEQ multiplex PCR; in TCRdb, only in-frame clones are kept and a portion is missing. The sample includes about 170,000 clones, about 88% seen only once; the top ten take around 2%. Germline V lookup: CDR1 GTSNPN, CDR2 SVGIG (reference sequence). The length of the CDR3 is 12 residues. J gave up 7 bases and V 0 bases, and 3 bases lay outside the gene matches. Sequenced sample: peripheral blood. This clonotype was obtained from a man aged 45-65 years who had recovered from COVID-19. The chain employs TRBV30 and TRBJ2-7; 7 nucleotides line up with TRBD1. The CDR3 here is CAWSVGTAEQYF. CDR3 coding DNA: TGTGCCTGGAGTGTAGGGACAGCAGAGCAGTACTTC. The full variable domain, its missing parts supplied by reference TRBV30 and TRBJ2-7, is SQTIHQWPATLVQPVGSPLSLECTVEGTSNPNLYWYRQAAGRGLQLLFYSVGIGQISSEVPQNLSASRPQDRQFILSSKKLLLSDSGFYLCAWSVGTAEQYFGPGTRLTVT.